This TCR beta chain stems from a study of blood T cell repertoires in COVID-19. Across the whole study: Samples came from the United States, Italy and Spain, spanning acute and convalescent COVID-19. The analysed material was cDNA or gDNA that came from T cells, B-cell-depleted T cells, or PBMCs.

In the source study's methods: For nucleated cells, counts were estimated from reference gene primer amplification. Libraries were prepared by immunoSEQ multiplex PCR; TCRdb keeps only in-frame clonotypes and omits some of them. The V and J calls and the clone size are those of that table, but D and trimming were determined from the DNA. The sample yields tens of thousands of clones, approximately 91% seen once. Germline CDR1 and CDR2: SGHTA and FQGNSA. The CDR3 runs to 14 residues. The ends lost 1 base at V and 14 bases at J; junction bases unmatched: 7. J is TRBJ2-5 and V is TRBV7-2; TRBD2 aligns across 13 bases. This sequence originates from a human donor in a cohort sampled during active COVID-19. Sequencing was carried out using peripheral blood. CDR3: CASSLGTSGRDSYF. CDR3 nucleotide sequence: TGTGCCAGCAGCTTAGGGACTAGCGGGAGAGACTCATACTTC.